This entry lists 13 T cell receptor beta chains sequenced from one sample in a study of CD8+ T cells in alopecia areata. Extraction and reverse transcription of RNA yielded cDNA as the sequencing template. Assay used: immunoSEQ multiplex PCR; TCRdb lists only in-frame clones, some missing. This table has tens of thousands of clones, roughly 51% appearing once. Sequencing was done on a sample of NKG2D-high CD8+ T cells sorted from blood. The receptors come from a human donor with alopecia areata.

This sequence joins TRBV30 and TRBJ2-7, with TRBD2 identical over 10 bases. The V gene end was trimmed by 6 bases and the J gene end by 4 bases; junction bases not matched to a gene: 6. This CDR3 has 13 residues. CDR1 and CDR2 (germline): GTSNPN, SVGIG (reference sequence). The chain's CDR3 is CACEGLAAYEQYF. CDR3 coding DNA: TGTGCCTGCGAAGGACTAGCGGCGTACGAGCAGTACTTC.

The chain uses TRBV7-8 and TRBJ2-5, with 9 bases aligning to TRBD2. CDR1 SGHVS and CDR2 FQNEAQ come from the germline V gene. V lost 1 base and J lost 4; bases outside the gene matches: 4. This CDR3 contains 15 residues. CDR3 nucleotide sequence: TGTGCCAGCAGCTTAGGTAGCGGGAGTCGAGAGACCCAGTACTTC. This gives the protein CASSLGSGSRETQYF.

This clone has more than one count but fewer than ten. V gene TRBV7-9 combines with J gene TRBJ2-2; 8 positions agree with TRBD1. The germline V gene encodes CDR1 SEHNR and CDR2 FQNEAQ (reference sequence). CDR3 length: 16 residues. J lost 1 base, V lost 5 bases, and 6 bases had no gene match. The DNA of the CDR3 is TGTGCCAGCAGCACCGCCGGGACAGGGAACACCGGGGAGCTGTTTTTT. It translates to CASSTAGTGNTGELFF.

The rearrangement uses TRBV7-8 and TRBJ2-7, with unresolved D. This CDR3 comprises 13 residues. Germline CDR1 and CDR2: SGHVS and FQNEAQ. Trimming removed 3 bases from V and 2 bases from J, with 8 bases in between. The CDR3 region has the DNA TGTGCCAGCAGCTTTAGGGCGGCCTACGAGCAGTACTTC. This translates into CASSFRAAYEQYF.

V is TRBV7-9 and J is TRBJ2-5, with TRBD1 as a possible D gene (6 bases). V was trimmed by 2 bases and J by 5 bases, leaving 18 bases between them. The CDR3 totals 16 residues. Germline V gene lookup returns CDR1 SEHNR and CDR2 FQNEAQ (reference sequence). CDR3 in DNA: TGTGCCAGCAGCTTACCGTCCCGGGACATTGTGGAGACCCAGTACTTC. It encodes CASSLPSRDIVETQYF.

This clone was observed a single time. DNA for the CDR3: TGTGCCAGCAGCTCAGGGATATACGAGCAGTACTTC. Its protein product is CASSSGIYEQYF. The chain recombines TRBV7-8 with TRBJ2-7; D may be TRBD1 (5 bases). Germline loops: CDR1 SGHVS, CDR2 FQNEAQ. This CDR3 comprises 12 residues. With 4 bases removed from V and 4 bases from J, the gap between germline ends came to 8 bases.

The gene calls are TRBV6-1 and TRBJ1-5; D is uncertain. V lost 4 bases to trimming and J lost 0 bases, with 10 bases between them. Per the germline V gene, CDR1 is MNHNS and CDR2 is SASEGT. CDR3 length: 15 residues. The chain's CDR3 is CASSVWGYSNQPQHF. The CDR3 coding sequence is TGTGCCAGCAGTGTCTGGGGATATAGCAATCAGCCCCAGCATTTT.

The CDR3 protein is CSARERGVMFF. The CDR3 region has the DNA TGCAGTGCTAGAGAACGTGGGGTTATGTTCTTC. This rearrangement joins TRBV20-1 to TRBJ2-1, with unresolved D. The ends were cut back, 0 bases at V and 15 bases at J, with 12 bases in the middle. Per germline, CDR1 DFQATT and CDR2 SNEGSKA (reference sequence). This CDR3 spans 11 amino acids.

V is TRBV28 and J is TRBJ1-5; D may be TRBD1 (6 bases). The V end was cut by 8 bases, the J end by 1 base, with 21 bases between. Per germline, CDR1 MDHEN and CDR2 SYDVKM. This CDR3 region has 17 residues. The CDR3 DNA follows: TGTGCCAGCCTCCCTCAGGGGACCTTGGGGAGCAATCAGCCCCAGCATTTT. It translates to CASLPQGTLGSNQPQHF.

This CDR3 reads CASSVGNTIYF. The CDR3 nucleotides read TGTGCCAGCAGTGTGGGTAACACCATATATTTT. V is TRBV25-1 and J is TRBJ1-3; D not resolved. CDR1 and CDR2 (germline): MGHDK, SYGVNS. The CDR3 contains 11 residues. Trimming pared 4 bases from V and 7 bases from J, leaving 5 bases between.

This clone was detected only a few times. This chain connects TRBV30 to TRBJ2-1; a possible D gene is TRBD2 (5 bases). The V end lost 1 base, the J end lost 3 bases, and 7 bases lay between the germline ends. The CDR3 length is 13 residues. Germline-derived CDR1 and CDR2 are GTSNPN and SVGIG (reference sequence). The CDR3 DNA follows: TGTGCCTGGAGTGAGCGGAGCTACAATGAGCAGTTCTTC. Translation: CAWSERSYNEQFF.

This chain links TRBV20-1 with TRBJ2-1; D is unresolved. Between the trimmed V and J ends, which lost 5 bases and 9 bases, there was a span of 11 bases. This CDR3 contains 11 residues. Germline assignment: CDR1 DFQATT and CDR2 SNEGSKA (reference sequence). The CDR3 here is CSAPLFGEQFF. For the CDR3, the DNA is TGCAGTGCTCCCCTATTCGGTGAGCAGTTCTTC.

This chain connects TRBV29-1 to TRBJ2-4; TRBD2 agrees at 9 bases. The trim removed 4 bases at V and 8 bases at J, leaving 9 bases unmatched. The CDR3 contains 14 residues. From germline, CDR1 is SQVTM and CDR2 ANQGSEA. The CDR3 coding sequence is TGCAGCGTTGGGCCCAGCGGGGGGTTGGACATTCAGTACTTC. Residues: CSVGPSGGLDIQYF.